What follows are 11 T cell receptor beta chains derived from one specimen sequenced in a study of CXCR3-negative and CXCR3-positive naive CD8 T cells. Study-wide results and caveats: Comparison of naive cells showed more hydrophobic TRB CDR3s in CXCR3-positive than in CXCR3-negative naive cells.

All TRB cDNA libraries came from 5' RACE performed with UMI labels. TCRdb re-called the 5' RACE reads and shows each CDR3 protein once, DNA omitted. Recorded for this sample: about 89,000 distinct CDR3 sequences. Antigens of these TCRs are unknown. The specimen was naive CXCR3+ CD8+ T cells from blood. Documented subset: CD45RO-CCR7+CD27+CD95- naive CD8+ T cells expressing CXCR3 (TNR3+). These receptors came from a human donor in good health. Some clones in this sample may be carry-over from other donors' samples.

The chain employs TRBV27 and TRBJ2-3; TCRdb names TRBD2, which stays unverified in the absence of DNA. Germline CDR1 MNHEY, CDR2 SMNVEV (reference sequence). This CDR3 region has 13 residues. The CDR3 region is CASSYPSTDAQYF.

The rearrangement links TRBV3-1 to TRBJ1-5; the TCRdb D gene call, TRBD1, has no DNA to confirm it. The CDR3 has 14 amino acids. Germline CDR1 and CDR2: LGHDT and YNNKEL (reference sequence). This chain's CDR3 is CASSQGGSFQPQHF.

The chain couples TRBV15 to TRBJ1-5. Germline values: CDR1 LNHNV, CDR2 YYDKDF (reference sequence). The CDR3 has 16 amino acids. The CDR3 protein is CATSRAEGYSNQPQHF.

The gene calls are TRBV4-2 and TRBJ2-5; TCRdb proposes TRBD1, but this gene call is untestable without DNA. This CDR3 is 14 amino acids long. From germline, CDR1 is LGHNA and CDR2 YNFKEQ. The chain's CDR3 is CASSQGQGAETQYF.

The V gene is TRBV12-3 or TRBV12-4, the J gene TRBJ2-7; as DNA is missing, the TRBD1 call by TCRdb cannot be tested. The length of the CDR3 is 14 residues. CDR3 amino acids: CASSAGTGVNEQYF.

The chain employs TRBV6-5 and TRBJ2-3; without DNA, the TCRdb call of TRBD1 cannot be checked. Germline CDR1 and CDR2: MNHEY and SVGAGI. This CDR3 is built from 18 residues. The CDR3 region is CASSYSMFEGGSTDTQYF.

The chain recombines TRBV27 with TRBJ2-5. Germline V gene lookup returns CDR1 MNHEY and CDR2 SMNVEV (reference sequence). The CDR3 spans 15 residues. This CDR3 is CASSLFGLVQETQYF.

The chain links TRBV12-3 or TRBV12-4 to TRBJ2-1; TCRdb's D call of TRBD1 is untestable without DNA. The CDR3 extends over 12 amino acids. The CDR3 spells CASSTGWNEQFF.

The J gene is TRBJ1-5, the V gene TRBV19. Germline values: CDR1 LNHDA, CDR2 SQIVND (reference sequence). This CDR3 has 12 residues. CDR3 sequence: CASSIVYQPQHF.

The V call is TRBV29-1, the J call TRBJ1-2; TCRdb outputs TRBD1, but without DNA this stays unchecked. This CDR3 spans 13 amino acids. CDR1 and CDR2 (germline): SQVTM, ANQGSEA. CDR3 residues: CSAHTGTRYGYTF. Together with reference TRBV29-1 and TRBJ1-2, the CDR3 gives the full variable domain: SAVISQKPSRDICQRGTSLTIQCQVDSQVTMMFWYRQQPGQSLTLIATANQGSEATYESGFVIDKFPISRPNLTFSTLTVSNMSPEDSSIYLCSAHTGTRYGYTFGSGTRLTVV.

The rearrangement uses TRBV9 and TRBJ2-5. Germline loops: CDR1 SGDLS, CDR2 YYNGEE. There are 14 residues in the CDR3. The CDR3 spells CASSGTVLEETQYF.